The next 28 T cell receptor beta chains were all read from a single sample in a study of blood T cell repertoires in COVID-19. Measured with immunoSEQ multiplex PCR; TCRdb has only the in-frame clones, and not every one. The sample holds about 260,000 clones; approximately 81% are singletons and the top ten take 4.2%. The specimen sequenced was peripheral blood. The receptors shown here come from a man in his fifties or sixties with acute or convalescent COVID-19.

This clone was counted only a few times. This chain uses TRBV19 with TRBJ2-3; D is unclear. This CDR3 is built from 13 residues. Germline assignment: CDR1 LNHDA and CDR2 SQIVND (reference sequence). V was trimmed by 6 bases and J by 0 bases, leaving 7 bases between them. This CDR3 is CASRHSSTDTQYF. The CDR3, as DNA: TGTGCCAGTAGGCACAGCAGCACAGATACGCAGTATTTT.

This clone has only a few counts. This chain links TRBV28 with TRBJ1-2, with D perhaps matching TRBD1 (6 bases). CDR1 and CDR2 (germline): MDHEN, SYDVKM. Trimming shortened V by 7 bases and J by 8 bases, and 20 bases separated the two germline ends. The CDR3 consists of 14 residues. The CDR3 loop reads CASKPEGVGDGYTF. DNA for the CDR3: TGTGCCAGCAAACCTGAGGGGGTCGGGGACGGCTACACCTTC.

This clone appeared once. The chain combines TRBV28 with TRBJ2-7, with D possibly being TRBD1 (5 bases). V dropped 5 bases and J dropped 3 bases, with 14 bases sitting between them. Per germline, CDR1 MDHEN and CDR2 SYDVKM. The CDR3 is 14 residues long. The CDR3 protein is CASSRHRLNYEQYF. The CDR3 DNA reads as TGTGCCAGCAGTCGCCACAGGCTAAACTACGAGCAGTACTTC.

V is TRBV18 and J is TRBJ2-2, with 9 positions matching TRBD1. Germline lookup yields CDR1 KGHSH and CDR2 LQKENI. Trimming at V came to 2 bases and at J to 4 bases, leaving 2 bases not matched to a gene. This CDR3 spans 15 amino acids. CDR3 loop: CASSPGTGFTGELFF. The CDR3 DNA follows: TGTGCCAGCTCACCAGGGACAGGGTTCACCGGGGAGCTGTTTTTT.

In the case of this clone: The same CDR3 also results from other DNA sequences found in this sample. This chain joins TRBV6-5 and TRBJ1-1, with TRBD1 matching 7 bases. This CDR3 has 12 amino acids. J gave up 7 bases and V 6 bases, and 5 bases lay outside the gene matches. Germline V CDR1 and CDR2: MNHEY, SVGAGI. The CDR3 DNA is TGTGCCAGCAGCCGGACAGGTATTGAAGCTTTCTTT. Protein: CASSRTGIEAFF.

V and J are TRBV7-3 and TRBJ2-3; TRBD2 aligns across 7 bases. Germline CDR1 SGHTA, CDR2 FQGTGA. V trimming: 5 bases; J trimming: 5 bases; junction bases outside the gene matches: 10. The CDR3 contains 15 residues. Here the CDR3 reads CASSRGGGLGDTQYF. CDR3 in DNA: TGTGCCAGCAGCCGAGGCGGGGGACTGGGAGATACGCAGTATTTT.

The chain combines TRBV28 with TRBJ2-7; 11 bases fit TRBD2. The CDR3 sequence is 16 residues long. The ends lost 2 bases at V and 7 bases at J; junction bases unmatched: 10. Germline CDR1 and CDR2: MDHEN and SYDVKM. CDR3: CASSLEASGRWREQYF. The CDR3 nucleotides read TGTGCCAGCAGTTTAGAGGCTAGCGGGAGGTGGAGGGAGCAGTACTTC.

The rearrangement links TRBV29-1 to TRBJ2-1, with D tentatively TRBD1 (5 bases). The germline CDR1 and CDR2 sequences are SQVTM and ANQGSEA. This CDR3 has 11 amino acids. V lost 5 bases, J lost 6 bases, and 8 bases lay in between. In nucleotides, the CDR3 is TGCAGCGTTCGACAGCGCAATGAGCAGTTCTTC. Protein product: CSVRQRNEQFF.

The V gene is TRBV5-1, the J gene TRBJ1-1; 9 bases fit TRBD1. CDR3 length: 17 amino acids. CDR1 and CDR2 (germline): SGHRS, YFSETQ. Losses at the gene ends were 1 base for V and 6 bases for J; bases not matched to a gene: 13. CDR3 sequence reads: CASSLSFRGQGIAEAFF. The DNA of the CDR3 is TGCGCCAGCAGCTTGTCATTTCGTGGACAGGGGATCGCTGAAGCTTTCTTT.

The genes are TRBV30 and TRBJ2-5; TRBD2 aligns across 10 bases. Per the germline V gene, CDR1 is GTSNPN and CDR2 is SVGIG (reference sequence). The CDR3 is 16 residues long. With V trimmed by 0 bases and J by 4 bases, 8 bases remained unmatched. Here the CDR3 DNA reads TGTGCCTGGAGTGTACCACTAGCGGGGTATTCAGAGACCCAGTACTTC. Encoded protein: CAWSVPLAGYSETQYF.

This sequence joins TRBV27 and TRBJ2-1; D not certain. The germline V gene has CDR1 MNHEY and CDR2 SMNVEV (reference sequence). This CDR3 is 11 amino acids long. Trimming left V 2 bases short and J 10 bases short, with 6 bases between. In DNA form, the CDR3 reads TGTGCCAGCAGTTTAGGCAGGGAGCAGTTCTTC. Translated, it gives CASSLGREQFF.

This chain links TRBV10-3 with TRBJ2-7; the match to TRBD1 covers 10 bases. Losses at the gene ends were 1 base for V and 3 bases for J; bases not matched to a gene: 9. The CDR3 loop spans 17 amino acids. The germline V gene has CDR1 ENHRY and CDR2 SYGVKD. The CDR3 DNA follows: TGTGCCATCAGTGAGTTGGCGAGGACAGGGGGAAACTACGAGCAGTACTTC. Residues: CAISELARTGGNYEQYF.

J is TRBJ2-5 and V is TRBV6-5, with 9 bases that match TRBD2. Germline assignment: CDR1 MNHEY and CDR2 SVGAGI. Unmatched junction bases numbered 2, after V lost 2 bases and J lost 4 bases. The CDR3 is 14 residues long. DNA for the CDR3: TGTGCCAGCAGTTACCCGCGGGGGGGAGAGACCCAGTACTTC. Translation: CASSYPRGGETQYF.

The chain is built from TRBV3-1 (or the pseudogene TRBV3-2) and TRBJ2-7, with TRBD2 matching over 9 bases. CDR1 and CDR2 from the germline V gene are LGHDT and YNNKEL (reference sequence). The CDR3 is 15 amino acids. The J segment lost 5 bases and the V segment lost 4 bases, leaving 9 bases of the junction unmatched. The CDR3 DNA sequence: TGTGCCAGCAGCCTTTATAGCGGGAGAGGAAACGAGCAGTACTTC. Translation gives CASSLYSGRGNEQYF.

V and J are TRBV25-1 and TRBJ1-2; 8 positions agree with TRBD1. V was clipped by 11 bases and J by 2 bases; unmatched bases: 4. Per germline, CDR1 MGHDK and CDR2 SYGVNS. The CDR3 loop spans 12 amino acids. The DNA of the CDR3 is TGTGCCTCAGGGGGCAGAAACTATGGCTACACCTTC. It specifies CASGGRNYGYTF.

The rearrangement joins TRBV5-4 to TRBJ1-6; D might be TRBD1 (5 bases). Germline CDR1 and CDR2: SGHNT and YYREEE (reference sequence). This CDR3 has 14 residues. Trimming pared 3 bases from V and 4 bases from J, leaving 8 bases between. This CDR3 is CASSSRDYNSPLHF. The CDR3 DNA sequence: TGTGCCAGCAGCTCCAGGGATTATAATTCACCCCTCCACTTT.

V usage is TRBV3-1 (or the pseudogene TRBV3-2) and J usage is TRBJ1-1; 7 nucleotides match TRBD1. The CDR3 spans 15 residues. V was clipped by 4 bases and J by 5 bases; unmatched bases: 10. The germline gives CDR1 LGHDT, CDR2 YNNKEL (reference sequence). CDR3 loop: CASSPQQGPGTEAFF. The CDR3 DNA reads TGTGCCAGCAGCCCACAACAGGGGCCGGGGACTGAAGCTTTCTTT.

CDR3 region: CASSYGTGVQPQHF. The CDR3 DNA sequence: TGTGCCAGCAGCTACGGGACAGGGGTTCAGCCCCAGCATTTT. The V and J genes are TRBV5-6 and TRBJ1-5, with 10 bases aligning to TRBD1. The CDR3 extends over 14 amino acids. Trimming at V came to 3 bases and at J to 6 bases, leaving 3 bases not matched to a gene. Germline CDR1 reads SGHDT; CDR2 reads YYEEEE.

The chain has TRBV7-2 and TRBJ2-7; D unclear. From germline, CDR1 is SGHTA and CDR2 FQGNSA. This CDR3 has 11 residues. The V end was cut by 3 bases, the J end by 3 bases, with 3 bases between. DNA of the CDR3: TGTGCCAGCAGCTTTCACTACGAGCAGTACTTC. As protein: CASSFHYEQYF.

The rearrangement links TRBV18 to TRBJ2-2; perhaps TRBD2 as D (7 bases). Trimming left V 3 bases short and J 0 bases short, with 17 bases between. The CDR3 spans 18 residues. Germline V gives CDR1 KGHSH, CDR2 LQKENI. CDR3 sequence: CASSPWGGPPSNTGELFF. Written as DNA, the CDR3 is TGTGCCAGCTCACCGTGGGGGGGCCCGCCGTCGAACACCGGGGAGCTGTTTTTT.

The chain combines TRBV6-5 with TRBJ1-1; D gene unclear. This CDR3 region has 14 residues. CDR1 and CDR2 from the germline V gene are MNHEY and SVGAGI. Trimming removed 2 bases at V and 0 bases at J, with 7 bases between. CDR3 DNA: TGTGCCAGCAGTTACCGGGGAGTGAACACTGAAGCTTTCTTT. This encodes CASSYRGVNTEAFF.

The V call is TRBV19, the J call TRBJ1-5; unclear D gene. The V gene's germline CDR1 is LNHDA and CDR2 SQIVND (reference sequence). The V and J ends lost 0 bases and 4 bases respectively, with 10 bases between them. The CDR3 is made up of 15 amino acids. DNA of the CDR3: TGTGCCAGTAGTATAGAAGGGAGGATTAATCAGCCCCAGCATTTT. As protein: CASSIEGRINQPQHF.

The chain couples TRBV28 to TRBJ1-2; 7 nucleotides match TRBD1. CDR1 is MDHEN, CDR2 SYDVKM, per germline. V shed 6 bases and J 2 bases; nucleotides not matched to a gene: 12. The CDR3 spans 16 residues. CDR3 amino acids: CASREDRQGGNYGYTF. The CDR3 DNA is TGTGCCAGCAGGGAGGATAGACAGGGAGGAAACTATGGCTACACCTTC.

The chain couples TRBV11-2 to TRBJ1-1, with unresolved D. CDR3 size: 14 residues. Germline loops: CDR1 SGHAT, CDR2 FQNNGV. With 6 bases removed from V and 0 bases from J, the gap between germline ends came to 11 bases. CDR3 amino acids: CASSQRGLNTEAFF. The CDR3 DNA follows: TGTGCCAGCAGTCAAAGAGGCCTGAACACTGAAGCTTTCTTT.

CDR3: CASSLGSGPTYEQYF. The CDR3 nucleotides read TGTGCCAGCAGCTTGGGATCAGGGCCTACTTACGAGCAGTACTTC. The J gene is TRBJ2-7, the V gene TRBV5-4, with a weak D call TRBD1 (5 bases). Trimming took 0 bases from V and 4 from J, leaving 14 bases between them. Germline CDR1 SGHNT, CDR2 YYREEE (reference sequence). There are 15 residues in the CDR3.

This chain links TRBV7-6 with TRBJ2-7; D is perhaps TRBD1 (6 bases). CDR1 and CDR2 (germline): SGHVS, FNYEAQ. V dropped 1 base and J dropped 6 bases, with 13 bases sitting between them. This CDR3 is 14 amino acids long. The CDR3 region has the DNA TGTGCCAGCAGCTTAGGAGGGGGTAGCTCCGAGCAGTACTTC. Protein: CASSLGGGSSEQYF.

The chain links TRBV7-9 to TRBJ2-3; a weak D match, TRBD2 (6 bases). Germline values: CDR1 SEHNR, CDR2 FQNEAQ (reference sequence). The length of the CDR3 is 16 residues. Trimming took 1 base from V and 6 from J, leaving 17 bases between them. Here the CDR3 reads CASSLVWAGRKDTQYF. CDR3 DNA: TGTGCCAGCAGCTTAGTATGGGCGGGAAGGAAGGATACGCAGTATTTT.

The chain carries TRBV6-9 and TRBJ1-5; possible D gene TRBD1, 5 bases. The V gene lost 4 bases and the J gene lost 6 bases, with 13 bases spanning the gap. Germline CDR1 and CDR2: MNHGY and SVAAGI. The length of the CDR3 is 14 residues. CDR3 DNA sequence: TGTGCCAGCAGTTCGGGGACTACCACTCAGCCCCAGCATTTT. Protein: CASSSGTTTQPQHF.